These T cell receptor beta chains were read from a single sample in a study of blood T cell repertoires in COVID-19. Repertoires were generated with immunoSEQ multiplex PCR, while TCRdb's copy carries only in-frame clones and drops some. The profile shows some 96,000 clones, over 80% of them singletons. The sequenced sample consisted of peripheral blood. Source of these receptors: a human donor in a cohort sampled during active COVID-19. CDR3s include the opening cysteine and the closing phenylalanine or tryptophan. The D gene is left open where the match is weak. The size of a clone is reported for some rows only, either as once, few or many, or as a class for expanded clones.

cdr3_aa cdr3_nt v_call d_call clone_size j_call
CASSEVGGGWSEQFF TGTGCCAGCAGTGAAGTAGGGGGCGGGTGGAGTGAGCAGTTCTTC TRBV6-1 TRBD1 . TRBJ2-1
CASRGLAGGDNEQFF TGTGCCAGCAGGGGACTAGCGGGAGGGGACAATGAGCAGTTCTTC TRBV6-5 TRBD2 . TRBJ2-1
CAISGSSGRSSYEQYF TGTGCCATCAGTGGTTCTAGCGGGCGGAGCTCCTACGAGCAGTACTTC TRBV10-3 TRBD2 . TRBJ2-7
CASSLGQNTEAFF TGTGCCAGCAGTTTAGGACAGAACACTGAAGCTTTCTTT TRBV12-3/TRBV12-4 . . TRBJ1-1
CAWNVPGSYEQYF TGTGCCTGGAATGTTCCAGGGTCCTACGAGCAGTACTTC TRBV30 . . TRBJ2-7
CASSQDPNQPQHF TGCGCCAGCAGCCAAGACCCGAATCAGCCCCAGCATTTT TRBV4-1 . . TRBJ1-5
CASLSGTGAFYEQYF TGTGCCAGCTTATCCGGGACAGGGGCTTTCTACGAGCAGTACTTC TRBV7-2 TRBD1 . TRBJ2-7
CASSQGGVNQPQHF TGTGCCAGCAGCCAAGGAGGCGTCAATCAGCCCCAGCATTTT TRBV3-1/TRBV3-2 . . TRBJ1-5
CASSPSGSADTQYF TGTGCCAGCAGCCCTAGCGGGAGCGCAGATACGCAGTATTTT TRBV3-1/TRBV3-2 TRBD2 . TRBJ2-3
CASSLGRGRATYEQFF TGTGCCAGCAGCTTAGGTCGCGGGAGGGCCACTTATGAGCAGTTCTTC TRBV7-3 TRBD2 . TRBJ2-1
CSVHYRDEQFF TGCAGCGTACATTACAGGGATGAGCAGTTCTTC TRBV29-1 . . TRBJ2-1
CAWSSSRGASSSYNSPLHF TGTGCCTGGAGTTCCTCCCGGGGAGCTTCAAGCTCCTATAATTCACCCCTCCACTTT TRBV30 . few TRBJ1-6
CASSEEGGQPQHF TGTGCCAGCAGTGAAGAGGGGGGGCAGCCCCAGCATTTT TRBV6-1 . . TRBJ1-5
CASSQTRGTDTQYF TGTGCCAGTAGTCAAACCCGGGGGACAGATACGCAGTATTTT TRBV19 . . TRBJ2-3
CASSEHLEDEKLFF TGTGCCAGCAGTGAACATCTAGAGGATGAAAAACTGTTTTTT TRBV2 . once TRBJ1-4
CAGDRTQYTEAFF TGTGCCGGGGACAGGACCCAGTACACTGAAGCTTTCTTT TRBV30 TRBD1 once TRBJ1-1
CASSLAGELFF TGTGCCAGCAGCCTTGCCGGGGAGCTGTTTTTT TRBV9 . . TRBJ2-2
CASSFSGGFGYEQYF TGTGCCAGCAGCTTTTCAGGGGGTTTTGGCTACGAGCAGTACTTC TRBV7-2 TRBD1 . TRBJ2-7
CASSDDTAEAFF TGTGCCAGCAGTGACGACACAGCCGAAGCTTTCTTT TRBV12-3/TRBV12-4 . . TRBJ1-1
CASSLNLPTGCTF TGTGCCAGCAGTCTCAACCTACCAACAGGGTGCACCTTC TRBV12-3/TRBV12-4 . few TRBJ1-2
CASSLGGGWTGDTQYF TGTGCCAGCAGCTTAGGAGGAGGTTGGACGGGGGATACGCAGTATTTT TRBV11-2 . . TRBJ2-3
CASQKALDSGERWTQYF TGTGCCAGCCAGAAAGCTCTGGACTCAGGGGAAAGGTGGACCCAGTACTTC TRBV28 . . TRBJ2-5
CASSLGTGTEQYF TGTGCCAGCAGCTTAGGTACAGGGACCGAGCAGTACTTC TRBV7-2 . . TRBJ2-7
CASSPITATNEKLFF TGCGCCAGCAGCCCGATTACAGCAACTAATGAAAAACTGTTTTTT TRBV5-1 . . TRBJ1-4
CATSDGSYNQPQHF TGTGCCACCAGTGATGGTAGCTACAATCAGCCCCAGCATTTT TRBV24-1 . . TRBJ1-5
CASSMVPDITDTQYF TGTGCCAGTAGTATGGTCCCAGACATCACAGATACGCAGTATTTT TRBV19 . . TRBJ2-3
CASSRQGPDTQYF TGTGCCAGCAGTCGACAGGGGCCAGATACGCAGTATTTT TRBV2 TRBD1 . TRBJ2-3
CASSVSDKRAPYEQYF TGTGCCAGCAGCGTGAGCGACAAGCGGGCTCCCTACGAGCAGTACTTC TRBV9 . . TRBJ2-7
CASSSQGAQIRYTF TGTGCCAGCAGCTCACAGGGGGCCCAAATTCGCTACACCTTC TRBV7-9 TRBD1 . TRBJ1-2
CASSLPAGGKEQYF TGTGCCAGCAGTTTACCGGCAGGGGGTAAGGAGCAGTACTTC TRBV28 TRBD1 . TRBJ2-7
CASSWEGAGAEAFF TGTGCCAGCAGTTGGGAAGGGGCAGGGGCTGAAGCTTTCTTT TRBV28 . . TRBJ1-1
CASSQGQAAREQYF TGTGCCAGTAGTCAGGGACAGGCCGCGCGCGAGCAGTACTTC TRBV19 TRBD1 few TRBJ2-7
CASHRGGSYEQYF TGTGCCAGCCACAGGGGTGGGTCCTACGAGCAGTACTTC TRBV18 TRBD1 . TRBJ2-7
CASSLYRTGSEQYF TGTGCCAGCAGCTTATACCGGACAGGGAGCGAGCAGTACTTC TRBV11-2 TRBD1 . TRBJ2-7
CASNTQGRTYEQYF TGTGCCAGCAACACCCAGGGCAGAACCTACGAGCAGTACTTC TRBV28 . . TRBJ2-7
CSAEGDSGANVLTF TGCAGCGCGGAAGGGGACTCTGGGGCCAACGTCCTGACTTTC TRBV29-1 . . TRBJ2-6
CASSLGQGNYGYTF TGTGCCAGTAGTCTCGGACAGGGCAACTATGGCTACACCTTC TRBV19 TRBD1 . TRBJ1-2
CATAGGPADTQYF TGTGCCACCGCGGGGGGGCCCGCAGATACGCAGTATTTT TRBV28 TRBD2 . TRBJ2-3
CASSMYWRDRDTEAFF TGTGCCAGTAGTATGTATTGGAGGGACAGGGACACTGAAGCTTTCTTT TRBV19 TRBD1 . TRBJ1-1
CASSPPRGRGTEAFF TGTGCCAGTAGCCCCCCCCGGGGAAGAGGGACTGAAGCTTTCTTT TRBV19 . . TRBJ1-1
CASSLATGGISSEQYF TGTGCCAGCAGCTTAGCAACAGGGGGCATCTCCAGCGAGCAGTACTTC TRBV7-2 TRBD1 . TRBJ2-7
CASSLQTVYEQYF TGTGCCAGCAGTTTACAGACAGTATACGAGCAGTACTTC TRBV12-3/TRBV12-4 . . TRBJ2-7
CASSFLAGVAGELFF TGTGCCAGCAGCTTCCTAGCGGGAGTCGCCGGGGAGCTGTTTTTT TRBV7-2 TRBD2 . TRBJ2-2
CASSYRQGNTGELFF TGTGCCAGCAGTTACCGACAGGGTAACACCGGGGAGCTGTTTTTT TRBV6-2/TRBV6-3 TRBD1 . TRBJ2-2
CAISTTANYGYTF TGTGCCATCAGTACAACAGCTAACTATGGCTACACCTTC TRBV10-3 . . TRBJ1-2
CASSLSGFSYNEQFF TGTGCCAGCAGCCTTTCAGGGTTCTCCTACAATGAGCAGTTCTTC TRBV5-4 . . TRBJ2-1
CASSVGPVITYEQYF TGTGCCAGCAGCGTAGGCCCAGTGATCACCTACGAGCAGTACTTC TRBV9 . . TRBJ2-7
CASSLSGTGAGNTIYF TGTGCCAGCAGCTTAAGTGGGACAGGGGCTGGAAACACCATATATTTT TRBV7-2 TRBD1 . TRBJ1-3
CASSLQYTGELFF TGTGCCAGCAGCTTACAGTACACCGGGGAGCTGTTTTTT TRBV11-2 . . TRBJ2-2
CASSLGAQGMDGYTF TGTGCCAGCAGCTTGGGCGCTCAGGGGATGGATGGCTACACCTTC TRBV5-5 . . TRBJ1-2
CASSYSGDYNSPLHF TGTGCCAGCAGTTACTCGGGAGACTATAATTCACCCCTCCACTTT TRBV6-5 . once TRBJ1-6
CASSVIGTSGGEQFF TGTGCCAGCAGCGTAATTGGGACTAGCGGTGGTGAGCAGTTCTTC TRBV7-9 TRBD2 . TRBJ2-1
CASSQDPPRIATNEKLFF TGCGCCAGCAGCCAAGACCCTCCTAGGATCGCAACTAATGAAAAACTGTTTTTT TRBV4-3 . . TRBJ1-4